The 9 T cell receptor beta chains in this list originate from one sample, sequenced in a study of T cells after yellow fever vaccination. TCRdb used MiXCR to reprocess the 5' RACE reads, holding one entry per CDR3 protein. The sample comprises approximately 250,000 distinct CDR3 sequences, about 3.5% of which are singletons, and around 19% rests with the top ten. The starting material was PBMCs, obtained 15 days after the yellow fever booster vaccination. Every receptor here comes from a man between 18 and 35 years old who received the YFV17D yellow fever vaccine.

This clonotype was counted at least ten times. This chain joins TRBV7-9 and TRBJ1-5; D is uncertain. In germline, CDR1 is SEHNR, CDR2 FQNEAQ (reference sequence). The CDR3 is 13 amino acids. The V end was cut by 5 bases, the J end by 3 bases, with 8 bases between. The CDR3 here is CASSADINQPQHF. In DNA form, the CDR3 reads TGTGCCAGCAGCGCAGACATCAATCAGCCCCAGCATTTT.

This clonotype was observed many times. The rearrangement uses TRBV19 and TRBJ1-1; D remains unclear. This CDR3 has 16 amino acids. Per germline, CDR1 LNHDA and CDR2 SQIVND (reference sequence). V gave up 1 base and J gave up 6 bases, with 18 bases separating them. The CDR3 DNA sequence: TGTGCCAGTAGTATAGTCCCTTCGGGTGGGAGGGCTGAAGCTTTCTTT. This encodes CASSIVPSGGRAEAFF.

This clonotype has a count of ten or more. The chain has TRBV18 and TRBJ2-5, with D possibly being TRBD1 (5 bases). V was clipped by 6 bases and J by 0 bases, with 14 bases between them. The CDR3 is made up of 15 amino acids. Germline V gives CDR1 KGHSH, CDR2 LQKENI. CDR3: CASSPPPGYQETQYF. CDR3 bases: TGTGCCAGCTCCCCGCCTCCAGGGTACCAAGAGACCCAGTACTTC. The variable domain in full, with the rest retrieved from reference TRBV18 and TRBJ2-5, is NAGVMQNPRHLVRRRGQEARLRCSPMKGHSHVYWYRQLPEEGLKFMVYLQKENIIDESGMPKERFSAEFPKEGPSILRIQQVVRGDSAAYFCASSPPPGYQETQYFGPGTRLLVL.

This clonotype was seen many times. V usage is TRBV6-1 and J usage is TRBJ2-3, with 8 bases matching TRBD2. Trimming cost V 4 bases and J 1 base; bases outside gene matches: 1. This CDR3 contains 14 residues. The germline CDR1 and CDR2 sequences are MNHNS and SASEGT. For the CDR3, the DNA is TGTGCCAGCAGTGCGGGGGGGGGCACAGATACGCAGTATTTT. This encodes CASSAGGGTDTQYF.

The table lists this clonotype with many counts. V gene TRBV7-2 combines with J gene TRBJ1-3; D gene uncertain. Trimming left V 1 base short and J 5 bases short, with 9 bases between. Germline V gene lookup returns CDR1 SGHTA and CDR2 FQGNSA. CDR3 length equals 14 residues. CDR3 sequence: CASSLVEGRNTIYF. CDR3 in DNA: TGTGCCAGCAGCTTAGTAGAGGGAAGAAACACCATATATTTT.

This clonotype occurred many times. V gene TRBV12-3 or TRBV12-4 combines with J gene TRBJ2-3; the match to TRBD1 covers 8 bases. V lost 5 bases, J lost 3 bases, and 16 bases stayed unmatched. This CDR3 region has 18 residues. CDR3 protein: CASSPLDRAVWGTDTQYF. The CDR3 coding sequence is TGTGCCAGCAGTCCCCTGGACAGGGCCGTTTGGGGAACAGATACGCAGTATTTT.

This clonotype was seen many times. The V gene is TRBV27, the J gene TRBJ2-2; 7 bases agree with TRBD2. Germline V gene sequence: CDR1 MNHEY, CDR2 SMNVEV (reference sequence). This CDR3 spans 15 amino acids. V was pared by 5 bases and J by 5 bases, with 8 bases of the junction left unmatched. CDR3: CASSRGLGGTGELFF. In DNA form, the CDR3 reads TGTGCCAGCAGTAGAGGACTAGGCGGGACCGGGGAGCTGTTTTTT.

Notes on this clonotype: A much larger clone lies a single base off, so this may be a read error. The chain uses TRBV7-6 and TRBJ1-4; perhaps TRBD1 as D (5 bases). This CDR3 is 17 amino acids long. The V gene's germline CDR1 is SGHVS and CDR2 FNYEAQ. This CDR3 reads CASSSLPGTATNEKVFF. The DNA for the CDR3 is TGTGCCAGCAGCTCACTACCAGGGACCGCAACTAATGAAAAAGTGTTTTTT.

The rearrangement joins TRBV19 to TRBJ2-4; 12 bases line up with TRBD1. Germline CDR1 and CDR2: LNHDA and SQIVND (reference sequence). The CDR3 length is 14 residues. The junction had 6 bases not matched to a gene; V was cut back by 10 bases and J by 5 bases. As DNA, the CDR3 is TGTGCCACTGGGGACAGGGGGCATCAAAACATTCAGTACTTC. Protein: CATGDRGHQNIQYF.